This T cell receptor beta chain is from a study of shared clonotypes between healthy human individuals. The wider study: Three plates each covered CD4 naive and memory; CD8 naive two, CD8 memory one. Study-wide findings and caveats: Rarefaction curves obtained for sorted subsets showed sequencing incomplete despite large depth.

The V end was cut by 1 base, the J end by 3 bases, with 9 bases between. This CDR3 spans 14 amino acids. The V gene's germline CDR1 is LNHDA and CDR2 SQIVND (reference sequence). As concerns this clone: The target antigen is unknown.

Naive CD8 cells lacked CD45RO, underwent positive selection for CCR7 and left out terminally differentiated effector memory CD45RA+ cells. Healthy and HIV-negative, the adult donors had no recent acute infections or vaccinations. Profiling relied on immunoSEQ multiplex PCR, and the TCRdb table lists in-frame clones only, not all of them. The sample holds some 2 million clones, roughly 94% seen once. The chain carries TRBV19 and TRBJ1-2; TRBD1 is a possible D gene (5 bases). This TCR derives from a man aged 18-30 years in good health. Sequencing was performed on naive CD8+ T cells sorted from blood. This CDR3 reads CASSIVTGDYGYTF. The CDR3 nucleotides are TGTGCCAGTAGTATAGTTACAGGCGACTATGGCTACACCTTC.